This T cell receptor beta chain emerged from a study of beta chain features in type 1 diabetes. TCRB transcripts that were expressed got sequenced, as all of the isolated RNA had been reverse transcribed. The repertoire was sequenced with immunoSEQ multiplex PCR; TCRdb's copy has only in-frame clones and lacks some. The data show about 470,000 clones, 30% seen once. Germline loops: CDR1 SGHTA, CDR2 FQGNSA. The CDR3 runs to 15 residues. V was clipped by 1 base and J by 6 bases; unmatched bases: 5. The source material was naive CD4+ T cells from blood. The chain has TRBV7-2 and TRBJ2-1, with 8 bases that match TRBD1. This sequence originates from a man between 18 and 29 years old in good health. In nucleotides, the CDR3 is TGTGCCAGCAGCTTAGTGGGACAGGTCGGCAATGAGCAGTTCTTC. Protein: CASSLVGQVGNEQFF. The variable domain in full, completed from reference TRBV7-2 and TRBJ2-1, reads GAGVSQSPSNKVTEKGKDVELRCDPISGHTALYWYRQSLGQGLEFLIYFQGNSAPDKSGLPSDRFSAERTGGSVSTLTIQRTQQEDSAVYLCASSLVGQVGNEQFFGPGTRLTVL.